Sequencing of this T cell receptor beta chain was carried out in a study of blood T cell repertoires in COVID-19. About the study: The United States, Italy and Spain were the sources of the acute and convalescent COVID-19 samples. PBMCs, B-cell-depleted T cells, or T cells provided the cDNA or gDNA that made up the material.

In the authors' methods: Researchers report that nucleated cell counts were estimated from reference gene primer amplification. Profiling relied on immunoSEQ multiplex PCR, and the TCRdb table lists in-frame clones only, not all of them. V and J calls plus clone size are reproduced from that table; the DNA served to infer D and trimming. The sample lists around 190,000 clones, roughly nine tenths occurring once. V lost 3 bases and J lost 1, with 12 bases in between. The CDR3 extends over 15 amino acids. Germline V lookup: CDR1 LNHDA, CDR2 SQIVND (reference sequence). The chain has TRBV19 and TRBJ2-5; D may be TRBD1 (6 bases). Sequencing input: peripheral blood. This TCR was sampled from a man younger than 45 with acute or convalescent COVID-19. CDR3 nucleotide sequence: TGTGCCAGTAGTATCCGACGGGACACCCAAGAGACCCAGTACTTC. Translating it yields CASSIRRDTQETQYF.